The present TCR beta chain was sequenced within a study of blood T cell repertoires in COVID-19. Looking at the study overall: PBMCs, B-cell-depleted T cells, or T cells were the source of the cDNA or gDNA that made up the material.

The Seattle site enrolled patients during active infection and followed them longitudinally. The method was immunoSEQ multiplex PCR; TCRdb's version includes in-frame clones alone and lacks a portion of them. The sample has 200,000 to 300,000 clones; more than 75% are singletons. The sample holds one count of this clone. CDR3 length: 14 amino acids. Trimming took 9 bases from V and 0 from J; bases not matched to a gene: 4. The germline V gene has CDR1 MDHEN and CDR2 SYDVKM. The sample taken for sequencing was peripheral blood. The sequence derives from a woman aged 80 or over with COVID-19, enrolled during active disease. The chain combines TRBV28 with TRBJ2-2, with 7 nucleotides matching TRBD2. CDR3 region: CASNSGPNTGELFF. DNA of the CDR3: TGTGCCAGTAATAGCGGGCCGAACACCGGGGAGCTGTTTTTT.